Sequencing of this T cell receptor (beta chain) was carried out in a study of cytomegalovirus exposure and HLA in healthy donors (dated by TCRdb to the late 2010s). The study in broad terms: According to an earlier analysis of 587 of the donors, about 180 million T cells yielded 117 million unique TCR beta sequences and less than 300 Gb of sequence data. Approximately 330 gigabases of sequencing data and approximately 92 million unique TCR sequences made up an early release that covered several hundred HLA-typed donors. Class I and class II HLA loci were covered by the typing at four-digit resolution. The study profiled the T cell repertoires of around 700 subjects by immunosequencing and related them to cytomegalovirus serostatus. Across around 400 genotyped donors of the cohort, an average of about 240,000 unique TCR beta nucleotide sequences per donor were sequenced, and around 20% of those sequences were non-productive. To predict cytomegalovirus infection status, the study brought together high-throughput TCR immunosequencing, statistical association of individual TCRs with disease status, and machine learning. Typing coverage varied by locus: roughly 620-630 donors for A, B, C, DRB1 and DQB1; approximately 560 for DQA1; 600 to 610 for DPA1; 400 to 480 for DPB1. A later genetic analysis took genome-wide SNP genotypes for about three fifths of the roughly 700 donors and used that subset as a discovery cohort. A handful of DR-DQ haplotypes were handled as single units for association and clustering because linkage in the cohort was strong. Donor age, sex, ethnicity and CMV serostatus were compiled together with the repertoire data. Rather than drawing on any new phenotypic data, the later analysis identified candidate immune exposures from TCR beta sequences and the way those sequences occurred across donors. The aim of the study was to test whether cataloging public T cell receptors could identify signatures of past pathogen exposure. Every discovery cohort repertoire had been produced on one sequencing platform. The genetic ancestry cluster associated with self-reported Caucasian donors included over 80% of the approximately 430 genotyped donors. To study patterns of TCR occurrence, a later analysis re-analyzed previously published TCR beta repertoires from around 670 donors and added high-resolution HLA genotyping. In addition to the first cohort of 666 subjects, a separate validation cohort of under 150 different subjects was used. An earlier analysis of around 640 of the donors used high-throughput TCR beta sequencing to judge whether each TCR beta V gene segment behaved as functional or pseudogenic. The investigation overall reported the following: In a later analysis, most CMV-associated TCR beta chains were found to appear HLA-restricted, with HLA associations seemingly driven largely by CMV exposure. According to a later analysis, parvovirus B19, influenza, CMV and Epstein-Barr virus appeared linked to several top co-occurrence clusters. Assigning TCR associations to individual alleles was difficult when HLA alleles, especially DR and DQ, strongly co-occurred. A later analysis associated roughly 17,000 TCR beta sequences with specific HLA alleles at a false discovery rate of 0.05. An earlier analysis of approximately 600 of the donors showed that most TCR beta V segments appeared in productive rearrangements either about 90% or about 30% of the time, which broadly matched IMGT annotations. In a later analysis, the rate of TCR association differed among HLA loci, with DRB1 alleles having the most associated TCRs and HLA-C alleles having the fewest. In vitro tests confirmed that three of the cytomegalovirus-associated TCR beta chains recognize cytomegalovirus antigens. A further reported finding was that TCR beta sequences accurately predicted the HLA-A and HLA-B alleles for most subjects in the first cohort. In both the original and validation cohorts, the classifier was reported to diagnose cytomegalovirus status with high specificity and sensitivity. Sequencing depth was assumed to be roughly uniform across donors in the presence/absence analyses, though that assumption may not hold. A later genetic analysis associated a missense DCLRE1C variant with V-gene and J-gene trimming of TCR beta chains, and an independent cohort replicated the association. Correlated functional status among segregating V segments might reflect linkage disequilibrium, but an unknown experimental factor could not be ruled out. Some IMGT-functional V segments, including TRBV6-2 and TRBV6-3, could not be told apart with the 87-base-pair reads, so those segments were excluded. According to a later genetic analysis, donors in an Asian-associated ancestry cluster had fewer N-insertions in productive TCRs than the approximately 650-donor mean. Across donors, most TCR sequences were observed very rarely, whereas some public TCRs were present in many individuals. The earlier analysis of approximately 540 of the donors excluded about 16 rarely observed V segments, including chromosome 9 orphons, because counts were too low. The only immune exposure information available for the cohort was CMV serostatus. A cluster of highly shared sequence variants was judged likely to represent a technical artifact of the sequencing pipeline. In a later analysis, HLA-associated TCR beta chains showed more clonal expansion and lower generation probabilities than non-associated chains that were equally common. This cohort had only TCR beta chains sequenced, and the lack of alpha or paired-chain data limited which features could be detected. The authors suggested that the approach could potentially be extended to other disease states and immunological phenotypes. HLA typing was unavailable for some donors at each locus, so association tests used only the typed subset. In the study, about 150 TCR beta chains were listed as associated with cytomegalovirus.

In total, 600 or so healthy bone marrow donors made up the cohort. At the time of sampling, all cohort members were nominally healthy, though unrecorded immune exposures were likely present. The donor tested CMV seropositive and was one of the 289 seropositive cohort members. A peripheral blood sample was provided by each donor, and peripheral blood mononuclear cells were used for TCR beta sequencing. The Qiagen DNeasy Blood Extraction Kit was used to extract genomic DNA from the blood cell samples. Libraries were made using the immunoSEQ multiplex PCR assay. A mixture of 60 forward primers for TCR Vbeta segments and 13 reverse primers for TCR Jbeta segments was used in the multiplex PCR. Amplification of the CDR3 region of rearranged TCR beta genes was performed with a multiplex PCR assay on genomic DNA. The amplified TCR beta libraries were sequenced on the Illumina HiSeq System as 87-base-pair reads. The paper's processing steps were these. In a later analysis, 77 million or so unique TCR beta chains were counted across the 666 repertoires, and roughly 9.9 million of these chains were shared by at least two donors. Raw reads were error-corrected and collapsed into unique sequences by a nearest-neighbor algorithm in which closely related sequences were merged to remove PCR and sequencing errors. V, D and J gene segments were assigned by aligning CDR3 sequences to IMGT reference sequences. For a sequence to be retained, at least a six-nucleotide match to both a V gene segment and a J gene segment was required. A rearrangement was called productive if the CDR3 had no stop codons and remained in frame with V and J, and every other rearrangement was called non-productive. Following IMGT convention, CDR3 was defined as the stretch from the second conserved V-encoded cysteine up to the conserved J-encoded phenylalanine. Sequences without an unambiguous match to a single V gene segment were excluded from the earlier analysis of several hundred of the donors. In an earlier analysis of 450 to 700 of the donors, V segments were called functional above 56.7% productive rearrangements and were called segregating when the between-donor standard deviation exceeded 5%. To diagnose cytomegalovirus status from the catalog of TCR beta chain sequences, a statistical classification framework was built. In a later analysis, V and J genes were assigned by comparing TCR nucleotide sequences against IMGT/GENE-DB human TR gene sequences. In a later analysis, CDR3 sequences and most-parsimonious VDJ recombination scenarios were assigned using the TCRdist pipeline. In a later analysis, each TCR beta chain was defined by its CDR3 amino acid sequence together with its V-gene family, and reads without a unique V-gene family were excluded. As a way to deal with suspected cross-contamination and a sequencing artifact, a later analysis dropped 450 to 600 nucleotide sequences that were highly shared and had low generation probability. A later analysis calculated a clonal expansion index for each public chain from normalized within-repertoire ranks of inferred template counts. A later analysis computed generation probabilities with a VDJ recombination model fitted to out-of-frame rearrangements, and checked the results against IGoR. A later analysis scored TCR-TCR, TCR-HLA and TCR-CMV co-occurrence with hypergeometric tests, applying a repertoire-size bias correction to TCR pairs. In a later analysis, false discovery rates were estimated by permuting HLA or CMV assignments 20 times. In a later analysis, co-occurring TCRs were grouped using DBSCAN, and TCRdist sequence similarity was added for clustering within HLA-allele-positive subsets. Repertoires with fewer than 30,000 or more than 120,000 public chains were left out of co-occurrence clustering, as were several repertoires with anomalous nucleotide sharing. The table was pulled from immuneACCESS by TCRdb, which kept in-frame rearrangements only. Such tables lose some clones; where checked, under half of the loss comes from unresolved V genes, and the rest has no known cause. V, J and clone size are those of that table, while D and trimming were read from the DNA. The table for this sample records 50,000 to 70,000 clones. The top ten clones comprise about 10% of the sample.

Remarks on this clone: It lacks a known antigen.

The germline V gene (reference sequence) specifies SEHNR as CDR1 and FQNEAQ as CDR2. The CDR3, from cysteine to phenylalanine, totals 14 residues. Only CDR3 DNA is held: 42 bases, read in frame from base 1. V is reduced by 5 bases and J by 5 bases, leaving a spacing of 16 bases between them. This clonotype was sampled from a man between 50 and 59 years old in good health and CMV-seropositive. This receptor chain uses TRBV7-9 and TRBJ2-7; tentative D gene TRBD1, with 6 bases matching. Material for sequencing was PBMCs. This receptor carries the CDR3 CASSSTGSGDEQYF. The DNA reads TGTGCCAGCAGCAGCACAGGGTCCGGGGACGAGCAGTACTTC.